This T cell receptor beta chain was recorded in a study of spatial heterogeneity in lung cancer (dated by TCRdb to between 2018 and 2020). For the study in its entirety: Beta-chain transcripts were consistently detected in greater numbers than alpha-chain transcripts, which likely reflected higher beta-chain transcript abundance. TCR repertoire features were related to nonsynonymous mutation counts determined by whole-exome sequencing of tumor tissue. In the raw uncorrected reads, each unique combination of TCR and UMI appeared more than ten times on average. Both alpha and beta chains were TCR-sequenced in samples taken at surgery, namely 220 tumor regions, 63 to 70 matched nontumor lung samples and 50 to 60 PBMC samples. The study quantitatively compared TCR alpha and beta repertoires across multiple tumor regions, matched nontumor lung and blood in non-small cell lung cancer.

Library construction relied on 5' RACE. Sequencing used a NextSeq 500. To allow correction of PCR and sequencing errors, the TCR library protocol tagged every TCR cDNA molecule with a unique molecular identifier. Per the original workflow: TCR identification, UMI-based error correction and CDR3 extraction were all carried out with Decombinator tools. TCRs above a frequency of 2 per 1,000, corresponding to the top 1% of the tumor frequency distribution, were defined as expanded. Renyi diversity was computed with the R vegan package after each repertoire had been subsampled 100 times to 5,000 TCRs. CDR3 similarity networks were built from amino acid triplet string-kernel similarity, connecting CDR3s with pairwise similarity above 0.82. In TCRdb, the public reads were trimmed at Q25 with fastp and aligned with MiXCR, with productive beta chains retained. Rows are combined by CDR3 protein, so each entry shows the most common genes and DNA. These V and J calls derive from TCRdb rather than the authors' analysis. A total of 20,000 to 25,000 distinct CDR3 sequences appear in this sample, around 4.5% of them only once. The leading ten clones occupy under 45% of the sample.

The full study reports these points: Additional single-cell paired TCR alpha and beta sequencing was considered necessary to confirm, at a functional level, the hypothesis that regional TCRs recognize regional mutations. Ubiquitous expanded tumor TCRs were found in blood more often at tumor resection than at routine follow-up.

The time point label corresponds to: sample taken at primary tumor resection. Without any cell sorting, TCR sequencing was performed on whole RNA extracted either from tumor and nontumor lung tissue or from cryopreserved PBMC samples. The donors were more than 65 patients from the lung TRACERx cohort who had early-stage, untreated non-small cell lung cancer. A patient was chosen for TCR sequencing only when enough RNA was available from at least two tumor regions. This clonotype came up many times. Its antigen remains unidentified. Base qualities are not provided; no much larger clone lies one nucleotide away. The CDR3 measures 15 amino acids from cysteine to phenylalanine. The read is trimmed to its CDR3 DNA, 45 bases read in frame from base 1. After removal of 0 bases from V and 2 bases from J, the junction retains 3 bases not matched to a gene. Via the germline V gene (reference sequence), CDR1 is DFQATT and CDR2 SNEGSKA.

This sequence originates from a male donor with early-stage non-small cell lung cancer. The chain is made from TRBV20-1 and TRBJ2-5, and 10 bases in between align with TRBD2. The starting material was PBMCs, obtained at surgery. The CDR3 corresponds to CSARDLAGAQETQYF. The bases are TGCAGTGCTAGAGATCTAGCGGGGGCTCAAGAGACCCAGTACTTC.